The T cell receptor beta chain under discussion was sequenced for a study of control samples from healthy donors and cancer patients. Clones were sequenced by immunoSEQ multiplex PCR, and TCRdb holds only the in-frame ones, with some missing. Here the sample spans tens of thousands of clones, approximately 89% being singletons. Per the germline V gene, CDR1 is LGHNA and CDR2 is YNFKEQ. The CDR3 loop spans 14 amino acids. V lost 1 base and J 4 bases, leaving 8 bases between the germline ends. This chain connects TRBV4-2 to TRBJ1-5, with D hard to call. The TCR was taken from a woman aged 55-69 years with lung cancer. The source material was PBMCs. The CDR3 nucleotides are TGTGCCAGCAGCCAAGCCGTAAAGAATCAGCCCCAGCATTTT. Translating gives CASSQAVKNQPQHF.